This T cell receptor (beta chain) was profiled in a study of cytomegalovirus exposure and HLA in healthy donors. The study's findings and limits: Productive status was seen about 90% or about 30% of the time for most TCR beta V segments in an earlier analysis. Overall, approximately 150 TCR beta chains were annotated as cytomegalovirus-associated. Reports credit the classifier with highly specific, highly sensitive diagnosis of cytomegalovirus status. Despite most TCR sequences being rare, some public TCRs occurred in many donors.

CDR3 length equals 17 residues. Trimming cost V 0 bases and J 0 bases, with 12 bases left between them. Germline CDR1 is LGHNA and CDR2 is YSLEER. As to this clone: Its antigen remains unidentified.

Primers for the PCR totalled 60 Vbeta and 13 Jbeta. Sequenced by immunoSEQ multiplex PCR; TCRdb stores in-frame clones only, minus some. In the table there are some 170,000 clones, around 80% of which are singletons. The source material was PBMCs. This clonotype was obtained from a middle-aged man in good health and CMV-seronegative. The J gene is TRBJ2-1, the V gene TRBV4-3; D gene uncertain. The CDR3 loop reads CASSQDRSGISYNEQFF. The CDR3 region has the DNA TGCGCCAGCAGCCAAGATCGATCAGGAATCTCCTACAATGAGCAGTTCTTC.